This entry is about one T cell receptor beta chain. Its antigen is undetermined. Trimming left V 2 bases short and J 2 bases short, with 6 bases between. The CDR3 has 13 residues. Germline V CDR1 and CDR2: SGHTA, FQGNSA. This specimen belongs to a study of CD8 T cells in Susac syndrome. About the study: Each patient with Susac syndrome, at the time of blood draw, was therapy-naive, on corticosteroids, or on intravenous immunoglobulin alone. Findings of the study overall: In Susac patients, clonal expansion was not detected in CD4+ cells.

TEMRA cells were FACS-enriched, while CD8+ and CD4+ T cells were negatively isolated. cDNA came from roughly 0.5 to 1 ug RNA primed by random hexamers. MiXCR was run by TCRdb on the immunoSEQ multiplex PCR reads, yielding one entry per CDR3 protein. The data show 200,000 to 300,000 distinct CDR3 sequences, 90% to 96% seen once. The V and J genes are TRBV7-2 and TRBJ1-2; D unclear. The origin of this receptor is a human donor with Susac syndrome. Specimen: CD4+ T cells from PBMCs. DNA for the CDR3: TGTGCCAGCAGCTTATCACCGAACTATGGCTACACCTTC. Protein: CASSLSPNYGYTF.